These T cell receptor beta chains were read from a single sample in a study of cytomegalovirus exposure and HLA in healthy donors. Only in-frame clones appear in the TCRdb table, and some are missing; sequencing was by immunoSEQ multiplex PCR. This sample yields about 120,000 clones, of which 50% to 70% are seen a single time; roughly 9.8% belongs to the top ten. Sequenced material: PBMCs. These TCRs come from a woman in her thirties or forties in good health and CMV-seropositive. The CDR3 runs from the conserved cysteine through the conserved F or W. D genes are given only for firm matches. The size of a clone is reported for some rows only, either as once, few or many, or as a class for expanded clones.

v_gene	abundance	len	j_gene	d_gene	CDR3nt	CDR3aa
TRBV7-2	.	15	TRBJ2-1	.	TGTGCCAGCAGCCCTCTCGGGGGGCTAGTGAATGAGCAGTTCTTC	CASSPLGGLVNEQFF
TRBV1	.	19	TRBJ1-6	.	TGCACCAGCAGCCACCGGCCCCGGGTGGACAGCAGTACCAATTCACCCCTCCACTTT	CTSSHRPRVDSSTNSPLHF
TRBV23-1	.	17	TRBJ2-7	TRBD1	TGCGCCAGCAGTCGCGTACGCACCGGGACAGAATCCTACGAGCAGTACTTC	CASSRVRTGTESYEQYF
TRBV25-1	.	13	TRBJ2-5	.	TGTGCCAGCAGTGAAACGGGCGGGGAGACCCAGTACTTC	CASSETGGETQYF
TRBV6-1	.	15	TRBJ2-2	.	TGTGCCAGCAGAGGAGGGAGGTCGAACACCGGGGAGCTGTTTTTT	CASRGGRSNTGELFF
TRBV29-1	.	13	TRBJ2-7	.	TGCAGCGTTGATAGGGGATCCCCCTACGAGCAGTACTTC	CSVDRGSPYEQYF
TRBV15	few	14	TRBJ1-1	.	TGTGCCACCAGCAGGGACAGTTGGAACACTGAAGCTTTCTTT	CATSRDSWNTEAFF
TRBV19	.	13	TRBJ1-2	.	TGTGCCAGTAAGGAGGGGGGGATCAACGGCTACACCTTC	CASKEGGINGYTF
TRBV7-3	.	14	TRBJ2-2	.	TGTGCCAGCAGCTCCCCAACACAGTCCGGGGAGCTGTTTTTT	CASSSPTQSGELFF
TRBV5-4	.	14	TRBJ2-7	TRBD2	TGTGCCAGCAGCTTCGAGACTAGCGGGAGCGAGCAGTACTTC	CASSFETSGSEQYF
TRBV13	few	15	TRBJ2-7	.	TGTGCCAGCAGCTTGATAGGAATGAGCGCCTACGAGCAGTACTTC	CASSLIGMSAYEQYF
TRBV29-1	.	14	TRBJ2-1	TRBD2	TGCAGCGTTGTCGGACTAGCGGGAGCTGGTGAGCAGTTCTTC	CSVVGLAGAGEQFF
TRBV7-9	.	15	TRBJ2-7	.	TGTTCCAGCAGCTTAGCTTTTCAGGGGAGCTACGAGCAGTACTTC	CSSSLAFQGSYEQYF
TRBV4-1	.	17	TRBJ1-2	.	TGCGCCAGCCCCCACCCGGGTGGGGGGAATCATGTATATGGCTACACCTTC	CASPHPGGGNHVYGYTF
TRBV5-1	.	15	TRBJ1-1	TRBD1	TGCGCCAGCAGCGGCTCCGGGACAGTGAACACTGAAGCTTTCTTT	CASSGSGTVNTEAFF
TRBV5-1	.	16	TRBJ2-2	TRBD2	TGCGCCAGCAGCTTACATAGCGGGAGTGGCACCGGGGAGCTGTTTTTT	CASSLHSGSGTGELFF
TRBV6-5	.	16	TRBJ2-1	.	TGTGCCAGCAGTTATACGGCTAGCTGGAGCCGAAATGAGCAGTTCTTC	CASSYTASWSRNEQFF
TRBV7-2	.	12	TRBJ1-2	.	TGTGCCAGCAGCTCCGGGTTCTATGGCTACACCTTC	CASSSGFYGYTF
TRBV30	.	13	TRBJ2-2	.	TGTGCCTGGTATCCAGGGGTAGCCGGGGAGCTGTTTTTT	CAWYPGVAGELFF
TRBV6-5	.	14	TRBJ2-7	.	TGTGCCAGCAGTTACGGACAGAACCTCTACGAGCAGTACTTC	CASSYGQNLYEQYF